What follows is one T cell receptor beta chain and its context. Authors' methods: The assay estimated nucleated cells by amplifying reference gene primers. Clones were read by immunoSEQ multiplex PCR, and TCRdb kept only the in-frame ones, dropping some. The V and J calls and the clone size are those of that table, but D and trimming were determined from the DNA. The sample lists 200,000 to 250,000 clones, around 89% seen once, with roughly 3% in the top ten. The CDR3 loop spans 12 amino acids. CDR1 is SGHDT and CDR2 is YYEEEE in the germline V gene. V was pared by 1 base and J by 7 bases, with 6 bases between. The Seattle patients joined while their infection was active and were tracked longitudinally afterward. The data were obtained in a study of blood T cell repertoires in COVID-19. Looking at the study overall: T cells, B-cell-depleted T cells, or PBMCs supplied cDNA or gDNA.

The rearrangement uses TRBV5-6 and TRBJ1-3; no clear D. The receptor's source is a man aged 25-45 years with COVID-19, enrolled during active disease. The material sequenced was peripheral blood. The CDR3 nucleotides read TGTGCCAGCAGCTTGAGAGGGAACACCATATATTTT. Translated, it gives CASSLRGNTIYF.